The entry that follows covers one T cell receptor beta chain sequence. These data originate in a study of metastatic and nonmetastatic thyroid tumors. From the PCR reads, TCRdb re-called clones with MiXCR. The data hold fewer than 20,000 clones, with around 25% observed a single time. Each patient came to thyroid surgery without any prior treatment (of any kind). Germline lookup yields CDR1 MNHNS and CDR2 SASEGT. The CDR3 has 17 residues. Trimming removed 2 bases at V and 0 bases at J, with 15 bases between. The rearrangement joins TRBV6-1 to TRBJ2-3; no clear D gene. This TCR was recovered from a female donor with papillary thyroid cancer or a benign thyroid nodule (not recorded which). Some clones in this sample may be carry-over from other donors' samples. The specimen sequenced was adjacent normal tissue. CDR3: CASSEPPTGPSTDTQYF. CDR3 coding DNA: TGTGCCAGCAGTGAACCGCCGACGGGTCCTAGCACAGATACGCAGTATTTT.